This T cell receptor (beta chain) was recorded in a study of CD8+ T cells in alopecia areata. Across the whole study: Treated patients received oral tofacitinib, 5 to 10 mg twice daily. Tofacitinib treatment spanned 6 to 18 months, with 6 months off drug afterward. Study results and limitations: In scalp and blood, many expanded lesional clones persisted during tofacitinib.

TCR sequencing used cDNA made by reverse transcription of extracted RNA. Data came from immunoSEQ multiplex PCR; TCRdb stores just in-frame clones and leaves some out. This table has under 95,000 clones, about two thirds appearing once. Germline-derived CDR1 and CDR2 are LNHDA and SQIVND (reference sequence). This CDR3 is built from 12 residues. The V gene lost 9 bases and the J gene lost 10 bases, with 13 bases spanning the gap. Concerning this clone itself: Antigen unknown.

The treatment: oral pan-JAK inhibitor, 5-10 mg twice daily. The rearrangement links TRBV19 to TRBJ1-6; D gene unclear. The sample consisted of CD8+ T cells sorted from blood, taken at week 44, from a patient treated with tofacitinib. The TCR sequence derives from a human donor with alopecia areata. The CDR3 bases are TGTGCCAGCTCCCTGGGAGGATCACCCCTCCACTTT. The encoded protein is CASSLGGSPLHF.